The entry that follows covers one T cell receptor (beta chain) sequence. The data are from a study of blood T cell repertoires in COVID-19. Germline assignment: CDR1 LGHNA and CDR2 YNFKEQ. CDR3 size: 16 residues. The V and J ends lost 1 base and 6 bases, in that order; junction bases with no gene match: 9. In the original processing: How many nucleated cells were present was estimated from reference gene primer amplification. Only in-frame clones appear in the TCRdb table, and some are missing; sequencing was by immunoSEQ multiplex PCR. The V and J calls and clone size come from that table; D and trimming were worked out from the DNA. The table records 60,000 or so clones, approximately 91% of them present only once.

The clonotype originates from a human donor in a cohort sampled during active COVID-19. Sequencing was performed on peripheral blood. The V and J genes are TRBV4-2 and TRBJ2-7; 10 bases are a match to TRBD1. As DNA, the CDR3 is TGTGCCAGCAGCCAAGTTAGTGGACAGGGGGTAGGCGAGCAGTACTTC. Its protein is CASSQVSGQGVGEQYF.